This T cell receptor beta chain was profiled in a study of tumor and adjacent non-tumor tissue in lung cancer. The wider study: The cohort had around twelve adenocarcinoma, 2 squamous cell and 1 small cell patients. Study-level findings and limits: Tumor repertoires had a smaller top 100 clone share than normal lung. Significantly higher TCR diversity was found in tumor than normal lung.

This sample's RNA came from whole unsorted tissue. More than 3 cm separated this lung sample from the edge of the tumor. The CDR3 runs to 18 residues. Germline CDR1 reads MDHEN; CDR2 reads SYDVKM. TCRbeta libraries were built with three rounds of nested PCR, modified from ARM-PCR. TCRdb ran MiXCR on the multiplex PCR reads and lists one entry per CDR3 protein. Here the sample spans tens of thousands of distinct CDR3 sequences, 61% being singletons. Concerning this clonotype itself: The antigen is undetermined. The junction differs from germline at one of its ends, possibly a read error.

Sequenced input: distant non-tumor lung tissue. The TCR sequence derives from a man between 65 and 85 years old with non-small cell lung cancer. The chain couples TRBV28 to TRBJ2-7; TRBD2 is a possible D gene (6 bases). In DNA form, the CDR3 reads TGTACCAGCAGTTTTCCCGGGACGGGGGTCCCCTCACGAGAGGAGCAGTACTTC. It encodes CTSSFPGTGVPSREEQYF.